The clone carrying this T cell receptor beta chain was seen a single time. Its antigen is currently unknown. Some clones are missing from TCRdb's copy, which holds only in-frame ones; the method was immunoSEQ multiplex PCR. This table holds 98,000 or so clones, about 82% found once. The CDR3 length is 15 residues. Trimming removed 10 bases at V and 6 bases at J, with 25 bases between. Germline V CDR1 and CDR2: MGHDK, SYGVNS. The data stem from a study of T cell responses to AZD1222 COVID-19 vaccine. Study-level findings and limits: Nearly half of the spike-specific TCRs reportedly recognize variant regions that carry no mutations. The donor cohort was predominantly white British with a female majority, and clonal diversity may have been underestimated.

The receptor comes from an adult in good health. The V gene is TRBV25-1, the J gene TRBJ2-7; D may be TRBD1 or TRBD2 (5 bases each). The sequencing here drew on peripheral blood, taken on day 0 of AZD1222 vaccination. This CDR3 is CATHEGYGDLSEQYF. In nucleotides, the CDR3 is TGTGCCACCCACGAGGGGTATGGGGATCTCTCCGAGCAGTACTTC.